One and the same sample provided the 8 T cell receptor beta chains below, sequenced in a study of CD8+CD57+ T cells in acquired aplastic anemia. TCR beta VDJ and CDR3 were profiled, and genomic DNA was the template. TCRdb reanalysed the reads using MiXCR and keeps one entry per CDR3 protein. The sample has 450,000 to 550,000 distinct CDR3 sequences; more than 25% are singletons. An expansion of CD8+CD57+ cells by flow cytometry had been shown in patients chosen for sequencing. Sample: sorted CD4+, CD8+, or CD8+CD57+ T cells (not recorded which) from PBMCs. The receptors come from a human donor with aplastic anemia.

In this sample, this clonotype turned up a few times. Relative to the germline gene, one junction end is altered; a read error may explain this. V gene TRBV20-1 combines with J gene TRBJ2-2; D possibly corresponds to TRBD1 (6 bases). Germline CDR1 DFQATT, CDR2 SNEGSKA (reference sequence). The CDR3 is made up of 15 amino acids. CDR3 loop: CGASDNRAAGGELFF. The CDR3 coding sequence is TGCGGTGCTAGTGACAACAGGGCCGCGGGCGGGGAGCTGTTTTTT.

This clonotype was counted at least ten times. This chain uses TRBV19 with TRBJ2-7; 8 nucleotides match TRBD1. With V trimmed by 3 bases and J by 5 bases, 3 bases remained unmatched. The CDR3 sequence is 13 residues long. Germline-derived CDR1 and CDR2 are LNHDA and SQIVND (reference sequence). CDR3 DNA: TGTGCCAGTAGTATCAGGGGGCAGGACGAGCAGTACTTC. This encodes CASSIRGQDEQYF.

The chain has TRBV5-1 and TRBJ1-2; 8 positions match TRBD1. The CDR3 spans 14 residues. Germline CDR1 and CDR2: SGHRS and YFSETQ. The V gene end was trimmed by 6 bases and the J gene end by 8 bases; junction bases not matched to a gene: 12. CDR3 residues: CASTEDRGPYGYTF. Written as DNA, the CDR3 is TGCGCCAGCACCGAAGACAGGGGCCCGTACGGCTACACCTTC.

This clonotype was recorded many times. V gene TRBV19 combines with J gene TRBJ1-5; the match to TRBD1 covers 7 bases. V lost 9 bases, J lost 2 bases, and 4 bases stayed unmatched. Germline V gives CDR1 LNHDA, CDR2 SQIVND (reference sequence). The CDR3 runs 13 residues. CDR3 coding DNA: TGTGCCAGCCCGGGACAGCGCAATCAGCCCCAGCATTTT. It encodes CASPGQRNQPQHF.

There are many counts of this clonotype. The CDR3 loop reads CASSTGTGNSPLHF. In DNA form, the CDR3 reads TGTGCCAGCAGTACCGGGACGGGAAATTCACCCCTCCACTTT. V is TRBV7-9 and J is TRBJ1-6, with D possibly TRBD1 on 5 matching bases. The germline V and J ends were trimmed by 6 bases and 7 bases, with 13 bases remaining between them. The CDR3 consists of 14 residues. The germline V gene has CDR1 SEHNR and CDR2 FQNEAQ (reference sequence).

The CDR3 DNA is TGTGCCAGCAGCGTAGAACTAGCGGGGGGAAACGAGCAGTACTTC. Its protein product is CASSVELAGGNEQYF. The chain links TRBV9 to TRBJ2-7; 12 bases are a match to TRBD2. The trim removed 0 bases at V and 5 bases at J, leaving 3 bases unmatched. Germline CDR1 is SGDLS and CDR2 is YYNGEE. The length of the CDR3 is 15 residues.

This clonotype was detected many times. The gene calls are TRBV20-1 and TRBJ1-5; D is perhaps TRBD1 (5 bases). CDR1 and CDR2 (germline): DFQATT, SNEGSKA (reference sequence). The CDR3 extends over 14 amino acids. Between the trimmed V and J ends, which lost 3 bases and 2 bases, there was a span of 11 bases. This CDR3 is CSASGTEGNQPQHF. For the CDR3, the DNA is TGCAGTGCTAGCGGGACTGAAGGCAATCAGCCCCAGCATTTT.

The rearrangement links TRBV24-1 to TRBJ1-1; D is possibly TRBD1 (5 bases). CDR3 length equals 14 residues. V dropped 6 bases and J dropped 3 bases, with 13 bases sitting between them. CDR1 is KGHDR and CDR2 is SFDVKD in the germline V gene. The DNA for the CDR3 is TGTGCCACCAGTTTGGCCGGGACGTACACTGAAGCTTTCTTT. Translation: CATSLAGTYTEAFF.